This T cell receptor beta chain was sequenced during a study of cytomegalovirus exposure and HLA in healthy donors. Findings and limits, study-wide: TRBV6-2, TRBV6-3 and other indistinguishable V segments were excluded. When a later analysis was performed, an Asian-associated ancestry cluster reportedly had fewer N-insertions than the roughly 700-donor mean. Near-uniform donor sequencing depth was presumed by presence/absence analyses.

Trimming removed 8 bases from V and 2 bases from J; junction bases left unmatched: 20. CDR1 and CDR2 from the germline V gene are MDHEN and SYDVKM. The CDR3 extends over 19 amino acids. About this clone: Its antigen is as yet unknown.

This PCR relied on a set of 60 Vbeta primers and 13 Jbeta primers. Produced via immunoSEQ multiplex PCR; TCRdb's table is partial and in-frame only. The table shows about 130,000 clones, with about 66% occurring only once. Sample: PBMCs. This rearrangement joins TRBV28 to TRBJ2-2; 7 bases are a match to TRBD2. The receptor comes from a human donor in good health. The CDR3 coding sequence is TGTGCCAGCTCTGGGGCGGGAGAGGGGTTGGTGGTAAACACCGGGGAGCTGTTTTTT. The encoded protein is CASSGAGEGLVVNTGELFF. Using reference TRBV28 and TRBJ2-2 for the parts outside the CDR3, the full variable domain is DVKVTQSSRYLVKRTGEKVFLECVQDMDHENMFWYRQDPGLGLRLIYFSYDVKMKEKGDIPEGYSVSREKKERFSLILESASTNQTSMYLCASSGAGEGLVVNTGELFFGEGSRLTVL.